This TCR beta chain comes out of a study of technical replicates of blood from several donors. Assay: immunoSEQ multiplex PCR; the TCRdb copy retains only in-frame clones and omits some. The profile shows around 69,000 clones, approximately 84% of them singletons. V was clipped by 5 bases and J by 0 bases, with 14 bases between them. From germline, CDR1 is MNHEY and CDR2 SVGAGI. The CDR3 consists of 15 residues. This clonotype was sampled from a human donor in good health. Some clones in this sample may be carry-over from other donors' samples. Sequencing input: PBMCs. This rearrangement joins TRBV6-5 to TRBJ2-7; maybe TRBD2 (6 bases). CDR3 loop: CASSTSSADSYEQYF. The CDR3 DNA sequence: TGTGCCAGCAGTACTTCTAGCGCAGACTCCTACGAGCAGTACTTC.